The 9 T cell receptor beta chains below come from one sample, sequenced in a study of shared T cell receptors in the human thymus. Using immunoSEQ multiplex PCR, the repertoire was profiled, and TCRdb retains in-frame clones only, with some absent. The sample shows about 730,000 clones, roughly 88% of them seen only once. Separately, the same data were catalogued under a study of human thymus T cells.

The material sequenced was thymocytes. These receptors came from a girl under three years old with a congenital heart defect.

The chain joins TRBV27 to TRBJ2-5, with a tentative D call TRBD2 (5 bases). Trimming cost V 5 bases and J 2 bases, with 15 bases left between them. The germline V gene encodes CDR1 MNHEY and CDR2 SMNVEV (reference sequence). The CDR3 runs 15 residues. DNA for the CDR3: TGTGCCAGCAGTGATAACCGTGGGGAGCAAGAGACCCAGTACTTC. Protein product: CASSDNRGEQETQYF.

The V call is TRBV5-1, the J call TRBJ2-5; 7 nucleotides agree with TRBD1. The germline CDR1 and CDR2 sequences are SGHRS and YFSETQ. The V gene end was trimmed by 4 bases and the J gene end by 2 bases; junction bases not matched to a gene: 20. The CDR3 is 19 residues long. The CDR3 loop reads CASSPADRTFIVLQETQYF. CDR3 sequence (DNA): TGCGCCAGCAGCCCTGCGGACAGGACCTTCATTGTGCTTCAAGAGACCCAGTACTTC.

The rearrangement uses TRBV6-5 and TRBJ1-2; perhaps TRBD1 as D (5 bases). Trimming left V 8 bases short and J 0 bases short, with 13 bases between. Germline V gene sequence: CDR1 MNHEY, CDR2 SVGAGI. The CDR3 is 14 residues long. The CDR3 spells CASGGEPANYGYTF. Written as DNA, the CDR3 is TGTGCCAGCGGGGGGGAGCCAGCTAACTATGGCTACACCTTC.

This clone came up a few times. This chain uses TRBV5-6 with TRBJ1-1; possible D gene TRBD1, 6 bases. Trimming cost V 1 base and J 4 bases, with 14 bases left between them. The CDR3 sequence is 15 residues long. Germline V gene lookup returns CDR1 SGHDT and CDR2 YYEEEE. This CDR3 reads CASSLPIQGGTEAFF. The CDR3 region has the DNA TGTGCCAGCAGCTTGCCCATACAGGGTGGCACTGAAGCTTTCTTT.

The V call is TRBV4-3, the J call TRBJ1-5; D gene uncertain. The CDR3 length is 18 residues. Germline CDR1 and CDR2: LGHNA and YSLEER. The V and J ends lost 0 bases and 0 bases respectively, with 15 bases between them. The CDR3 sequence: CASSQEPRGVNSNQPQHF. DNA for the CDR3: TGCGCCAGCAGCCAAGAGCCCAGAGGAGTAAATAGCAATCAGCCCCAGCATTTT.

The chain recombines TRBV19 with TRBJ1-4; D might be TRBD1 (6 bases). This CDR3 is built from 17 residues. Germline V lookup: CDR1 LNHDA, CDR2 SQIVND (reference sequence). V lost 6 bases to trimming and J lost 0 bases, with 17 bases between them. DNA of the CDR3: TGTGCCAGTAGCCGCGTAACCCACAGGGCAACTAATGAAAAACTGTTTTTT. This sequence encodes CASSRVTHRATNEKLFF.

The chain links TRBV6-6 to TRBJ2-3, with TRBD1 matching 10 bases. V dropped 5 bases and J dropped 8; count of bases not matched to a gene: 10. There are 15 residues in the CDR3. CDR1 is MNHNY, CDR2 SVGAGI, per germline (reference sequence). The CDR3 bases are TGTGCCAGCAGTCACCGGGACAGGGGTTCGGGTACGCAGTATTTT. Its translation: CASSHRDRGSGTQYF.

This chain links TRBV7-9 with TRBJ2-2; D perhaps matches TRBD1 (6 bases). Per germline, CDR1 SEHNR and CDR2 FQNEAQ (reference sequence). V dropped 1 base and J dropped 6 bases, with 21 bases sitting between them. The CDR3 has 18 residues. The CDR3 protein is CASSLVTGKLKESGELFF. CDR3 bases: TGTGCCAGCAGCTTAGTAACAGGGAAGTTAAAGGAATCCGGGGAGCTGTTTTTT.

The rearrangement joins TRBV19 to TRBJ1-1; 8 bases are a match to TRBD1. Per the germline V gene, CDR1 is LNHDA and CDR2 is SQIVND (reference sequence). The CDR3 is 17 amino acids. V shed 2 bases, J shed 2 bases, and the junction held 10 bases outside the gene matches. This CDR3 is CASSISSRGPGNTEAFF. The CDR3 nucleotides are TGTGCCAGTAGTATATCATCCAGGGGGCCGGGTAACACTGAAGCTTTCTTT. The whole variable domain, filled in from reference TRBV19 and TRBJ1-1, reads DGGITQSPKYLFRKEGQNVTLSCEQNLNHDAMYWYRQDPGQGLRLIYYSQIVNDFQKGDIAEGYSVSREKKESFPLTVTSAQKNPTAFYLCASSISSRGPGNTEAFFGQGTRLTVV.